The table lists the clone carrying this TCR beta chain with a few counts. The antigen is not known. The sample comes from a study of blood T cells in healthy people across ages. The study recruited healthy Caucasian donors from Russia who were aged about 6 to 95. Isolated PBMCs totaled at least 6.5 million in each sample. Primed by a sample-barcoded 5' primer and a J-beta primer mix, a second PCR proceeded for 7 to 11 cycles. TCRdb used MiXCR to reprocess the 5' RACE reads, holding one entry per CDR3 protein. The table has roughly 800,000 distinct CDR3 sequences, around 25% seen once. Germline V gene lookup returns CDR1 DFQATT and CDR2 SNEGSKA (reference sequence). With V trimmed by 6 bases and J by 0 bases, 12 bases remained unmatched. This CDR3 is built from 16 residues. Study-level points and caveats: TCR beta diversity tracked closely with naive T cell percentage.

This sample was shared with a second study, whose subject was T cells of mothers and their children.

The source material was blood. This chain uses TRBV20-1 with TRBJ1-1; TRBD1 aligns across 8 bases. This clonotype originated in a boy between 10 and 17 years old in good health. CDR3 in amino acids: CSAAAASDRVNTEAFF. The CDR3 bases are TGCAGTGCAGCAGCGGCCTCGGACAGGGTGAACACTGAAGCTTTCTTT.